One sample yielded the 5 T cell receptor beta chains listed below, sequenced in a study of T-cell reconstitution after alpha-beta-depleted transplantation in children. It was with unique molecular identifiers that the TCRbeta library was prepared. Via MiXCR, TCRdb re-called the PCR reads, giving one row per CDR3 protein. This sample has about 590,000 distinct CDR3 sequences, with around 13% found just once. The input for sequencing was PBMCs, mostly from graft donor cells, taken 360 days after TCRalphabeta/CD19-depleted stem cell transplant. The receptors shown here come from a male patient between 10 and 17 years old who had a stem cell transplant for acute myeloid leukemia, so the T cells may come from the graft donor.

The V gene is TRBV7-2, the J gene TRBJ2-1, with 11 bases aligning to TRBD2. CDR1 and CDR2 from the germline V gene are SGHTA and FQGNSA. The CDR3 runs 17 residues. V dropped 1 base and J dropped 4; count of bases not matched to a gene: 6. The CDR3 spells CASSLGPTSGAYNEQFF. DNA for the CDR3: TGTGCCAGCAGCTTAGGGCCGACTAGCGGGGCTTACAATGAGCAGTTCTTC.

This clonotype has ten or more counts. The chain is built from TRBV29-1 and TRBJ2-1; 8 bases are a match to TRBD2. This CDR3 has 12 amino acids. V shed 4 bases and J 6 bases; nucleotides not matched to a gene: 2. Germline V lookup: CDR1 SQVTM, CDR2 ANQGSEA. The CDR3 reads CSVAGTSNEQFF. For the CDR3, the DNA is TGCAGCGTTGCCGGGACTAGCAATGAGCAGTTCTTC.

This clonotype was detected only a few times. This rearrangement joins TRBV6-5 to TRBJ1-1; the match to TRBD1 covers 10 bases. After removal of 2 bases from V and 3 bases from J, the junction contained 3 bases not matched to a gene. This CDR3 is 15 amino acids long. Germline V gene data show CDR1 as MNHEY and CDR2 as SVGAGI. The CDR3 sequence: CASSYLGQGDTEAFF. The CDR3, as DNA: TGTGCCAGCAGTTACCTTGGACAGGGGGACACTGAAGCTTTCTTT.

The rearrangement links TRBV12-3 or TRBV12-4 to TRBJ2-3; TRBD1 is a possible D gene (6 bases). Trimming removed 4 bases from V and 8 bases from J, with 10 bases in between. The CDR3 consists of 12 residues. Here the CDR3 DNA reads TGTGCCAGCAGTTCGTACAGGGTTACGCAGTATTTT. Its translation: CASSSYRVTQYF.

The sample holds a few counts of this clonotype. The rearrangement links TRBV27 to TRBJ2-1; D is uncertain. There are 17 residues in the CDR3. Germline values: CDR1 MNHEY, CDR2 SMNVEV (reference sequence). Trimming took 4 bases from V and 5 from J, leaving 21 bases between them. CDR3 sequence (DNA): TGTGCCAGCAGTTCCCCAGTGAGACTGGTTCTAAACAATGAGCAGTTCTTC. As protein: CASSSPVRLVLNNEQFF.